A single T cell receptor (beta chain) is shown here with its context. This sample was included in a study of neurological immune-mediated disorders. Trimming pared 0 bases from V and 1 base from J, leaving 10 bases between. CDR3 size: 14 residues. The germline V gene encodes CDR1 GTSNPN and CDR2 SVGIG (reference sequence). MiXCR, run by TCRdb on the 5' RACE reads, gives a single entry per CDR3 protein. The table shows 20,000 or so distinct CDR3 sequences, with 6.5% to 9% occurring only once. The sequence derives from a woman in her 30s with HTLV-1-associated myelopathy (HAM/TSP). Material: CD8+ T cells from blood. This rearrangement joins TRBV30 to TRBJ2-7; perhaps TRBD2 as D (5 bases). Here the CDR3 DNA reads TGTGCCTGGAGTGTAGGGTCGGGATCCTACGAGCAGTACTTC. Its protein product is CAWSVGSGSYEQYF.